The 7 T cell receptor beta chains below all came from one sample that was sequenced in a study of cytomegalovirus exposure and HLA in healthy donors. The PCR employed 60 Vbeta primers together with 13 Jbeta primers. Here immunoSEQ multiplex PCR was the method, and the copy in TCRdb shows in-frame clones only, minus some. The sample lists over 150,000 clones, roughly 72% occurring once. The sample was PBMCs. These receptor sequences come from a man under 40 in good health and CMV-seronegative.

J is TRBJ2-7 and V is TRBV6-1; D is unresolved. Trimming cost V 4 bases and J 2 bases, with 12 bases left between them. Germline values: CDR1 MNHNS, CDR2 SASEGT. The CDR3 length is 14 residues. The CDR3 DNA follows: TGTGCCAGCAGTGTTCGGCTGACACCCTACGAGCAGTACTTC. Encoded protein: CASSVRLTPYEQYF.

The V gene is TRBV2, the J gene TRBJ2-2; D gene ambiguous. CDR3 size: 14 residues. Trimming removed 3 bases at V and 0 bases at J, with 5 bases between. From germline, CDR1 is SNHLY and CDR2 FYNNEI. CDR3 region: CASSERTNTGELFF. The CDR3 DNA follows: TGTGCCAGCAGTGAGAGAACGAACACCGGGGAGCTGTTTTTT.

V and J are TRBV7-2 and TRBJ2-7; 7 nucleotides align to TRBD1. CDR1 SGHTA and CDR2 FQGNSA come from the germline V gene. V trimming: 5 bases; J trimming: 0 bases; junction bases outside the gene matches: 7. The CDR3 has 15 amino acids. The CDR3 protein is CASSRTGFSSYEQYF. CDR3 nucleotide sequence: TGTGCCAGCAGCCGGACAGGTTTTTCCTCCTACGAGCAGTACTTC.

The genes are TRBV19 and TRBJ1-1, with 8 nucleotides matching TRBD1. The junction had 18 bases not matched to a gene; V was cut back by 7 bases and J by 8 bases. The V gene's germline CDR1 is LNHDA and CDR2 SQIVND (reference sequence). This CDR3 has 16 amino acids. In DNA form, the CDR3 reads TGTGCCAGTACCATCATCAGGGGGCGTATGTTCGCCGAAGCTTTCTTT. Translating gives CASTIIRGRMFAEAFF.

The rearrangement uses TRBV25-1 and TRBJ2-2; TRBD1 aligns across 12 bases. Germline values: CDR1 MGHDK, CDR2 SYGVNS. This CDR3 is 18 amino acids long. Trimming cost V 1 base and J 4 bases; bases outside gene matches: 7. Here the CDR3 reads CASSELGGQGAFTGELFF. CDR3 nucleotide sequence: TGTGCCAGCAGTGAATTGGGGGGACAGGGGGCATTCACCGGGGAGCTGTTTTTT.

The V call is TRBV7-2, the J call TRBJ2-7; weak D call: TRBD1 (6 bases). The germline V gene encodes CDR1 SGHTA and CDR2 FQGNSA. The V gene lost 5 bases and the J gene lost 2 bases, with 13 bases spanning the gap. The CDR3 sequence is 14 residues long. CDR3 DNA: TGTGCCAGCAGCGCCACGACAGGACCCTACGAGCAGTACTTC. Translation: CASSATTGPYEQYF.

The chain joins TRBV4-3 to TRBJ2-4, with D possibly matching TRBD2 (5 bases). V shed 0 bases and J shed 7 bases, with 7 bases lying between them. Germline CDR1 and CDR2: LGHNA and YSLEER. The CDR3 has 13 residues. Written as DNA, the CDR3 is TGCGCCAGCAGCCAAGATACGGGGAACATTCAGTACTTC. It yields the protein CASSQDTGNIQYF.